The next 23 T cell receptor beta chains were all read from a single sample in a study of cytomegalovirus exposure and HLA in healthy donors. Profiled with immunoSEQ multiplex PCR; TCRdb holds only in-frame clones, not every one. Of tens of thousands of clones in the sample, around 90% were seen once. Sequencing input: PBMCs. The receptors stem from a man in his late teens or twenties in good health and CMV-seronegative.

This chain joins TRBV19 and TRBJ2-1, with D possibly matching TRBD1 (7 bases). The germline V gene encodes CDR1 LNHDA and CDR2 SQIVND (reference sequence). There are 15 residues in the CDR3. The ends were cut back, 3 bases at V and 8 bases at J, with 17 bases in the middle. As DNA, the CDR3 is TGTGCCAGTAGTATCGTACAGGGGAGGTTGGATGAGCAGTTCTTC. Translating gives CASSIVQGRLDEQFF.

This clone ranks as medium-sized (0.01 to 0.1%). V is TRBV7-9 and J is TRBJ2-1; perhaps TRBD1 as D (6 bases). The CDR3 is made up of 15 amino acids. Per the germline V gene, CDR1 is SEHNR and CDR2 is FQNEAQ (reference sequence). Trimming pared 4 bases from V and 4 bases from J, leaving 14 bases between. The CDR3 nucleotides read TGTGCCAGCAGCTCCTTCTTAGGACAGTACAATGAGCAGTTCTTC. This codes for CASSSFLGQYNEQFF.

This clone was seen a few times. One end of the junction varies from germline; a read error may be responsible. As DNA, the CDR3 is TGTGCCAGCAGCGACTCATACCTTAGCGGAGCCCCAAGAGAGGCCCAGTACTTC. It yields the protein CASSDSYLSGAPREAQYF. The chain uses TRBV9 and TRBJ2-5; D is possibly TRBD2 (6 bases). CDR1 is SGDLS and CDR2 is YYNGEE in the germline V gene. The CDR3 consists of 18 residues.

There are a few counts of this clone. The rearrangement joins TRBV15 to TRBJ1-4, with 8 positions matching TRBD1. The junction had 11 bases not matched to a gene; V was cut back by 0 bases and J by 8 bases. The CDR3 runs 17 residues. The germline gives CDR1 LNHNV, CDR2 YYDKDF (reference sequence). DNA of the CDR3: TGTGCCACCAGCAGAGATTCGTCCGGGACAGGTGGGGAAAAACTGTTTTTT. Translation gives CATSRDSSGTGGEKLFF.

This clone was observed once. Here the CDR3 DNA reads TGTGCCATCAGTGATATGGCTAGCGGGGGATACAATGAGCAGTTCTTC. The encoded protein is CAISDMASGGYNEQFF. The chain links TRBV10-3 to TRBJ2-1, with 10 bases that match TRBD2. The V segment lost 3 bases and the J segment 4 bases; nucleotides outside the gene matches: 6. The CDR3 length is 16 residues. CDR1 and CDR2 (germline): ENHRY, SYGVKD.

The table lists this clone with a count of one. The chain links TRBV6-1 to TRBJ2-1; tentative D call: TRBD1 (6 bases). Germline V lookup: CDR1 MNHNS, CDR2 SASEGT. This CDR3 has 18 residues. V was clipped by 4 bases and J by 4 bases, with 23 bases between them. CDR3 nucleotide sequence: TGTGCCAGCAGTGGGCGGACCCGACAGGCGAGATTATACAATGAGCAGTTCTTC. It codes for CASSGRTRQARLYNEQFF.

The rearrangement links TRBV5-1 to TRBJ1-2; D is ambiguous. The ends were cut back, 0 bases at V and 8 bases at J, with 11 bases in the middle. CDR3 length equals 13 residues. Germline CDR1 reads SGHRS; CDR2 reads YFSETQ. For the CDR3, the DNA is TGCGCCAGCAGCTTGGAGAGGGCGTGGGGCTACACCTTC. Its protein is CASSLERAWGYTF.

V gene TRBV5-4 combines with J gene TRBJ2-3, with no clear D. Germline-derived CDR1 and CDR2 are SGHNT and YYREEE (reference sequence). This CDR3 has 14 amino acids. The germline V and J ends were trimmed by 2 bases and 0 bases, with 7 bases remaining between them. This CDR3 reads CASSLRQSTDTQYF. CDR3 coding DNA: TGTGCCAGCAGCTTACGACAAAGCACAGATACGCAGTATTTT.

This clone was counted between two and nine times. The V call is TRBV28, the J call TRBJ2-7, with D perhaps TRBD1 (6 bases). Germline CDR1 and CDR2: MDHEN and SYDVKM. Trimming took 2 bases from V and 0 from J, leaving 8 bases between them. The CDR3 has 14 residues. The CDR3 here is CASSLGRGSYEQYF. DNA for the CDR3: TGTGCCAGCAGTTTAGGCAGGGGCTCCTACGAGCAGTACTTC.

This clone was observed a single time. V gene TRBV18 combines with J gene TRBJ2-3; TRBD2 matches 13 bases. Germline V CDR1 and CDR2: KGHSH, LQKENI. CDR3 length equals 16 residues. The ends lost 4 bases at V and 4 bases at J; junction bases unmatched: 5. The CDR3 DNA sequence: TGTGCCAGCTCACAAGGACTAGCGGGAGACGCAGATACGCAGTATTTT. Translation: CASSQGLAGDADTQYF.

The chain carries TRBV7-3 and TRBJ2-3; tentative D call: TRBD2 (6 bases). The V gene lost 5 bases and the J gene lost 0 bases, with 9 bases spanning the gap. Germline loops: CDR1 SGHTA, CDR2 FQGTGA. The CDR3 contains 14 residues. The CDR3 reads CASSPGTSTDTQYF. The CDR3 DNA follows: TGTGCCAGCAGCCCGGGGACTAGCACAGATACGCAGTATTTT.

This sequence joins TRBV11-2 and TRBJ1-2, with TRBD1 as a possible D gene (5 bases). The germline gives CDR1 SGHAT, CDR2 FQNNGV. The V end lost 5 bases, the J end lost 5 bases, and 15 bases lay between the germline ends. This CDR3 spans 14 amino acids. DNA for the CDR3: TGTGCCAGCAGCAAAGGACATGAATTATATGGCTACACCTTC. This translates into CASSKGHELYGYTF.

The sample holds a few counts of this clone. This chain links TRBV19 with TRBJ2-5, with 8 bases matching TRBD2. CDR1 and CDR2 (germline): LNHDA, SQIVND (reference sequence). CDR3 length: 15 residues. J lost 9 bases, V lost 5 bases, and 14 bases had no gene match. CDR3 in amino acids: CASSGTGTSVVSQYF. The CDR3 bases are TGTGCCAGTAGTGGCACCGGGACTAGTGTTGTTTCCCAGTACTTC. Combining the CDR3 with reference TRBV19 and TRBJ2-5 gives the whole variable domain DGGITQSPKYLFRKEGQNVTLSCEQNLNHDAMYWYRQDPGQGLRLIYYSQIVNDFQKGDIAEGYSVSREKKESFPLTVTSAQKNPTAFYLCASSGTGTSVVSQYFGPGTRLLVL.

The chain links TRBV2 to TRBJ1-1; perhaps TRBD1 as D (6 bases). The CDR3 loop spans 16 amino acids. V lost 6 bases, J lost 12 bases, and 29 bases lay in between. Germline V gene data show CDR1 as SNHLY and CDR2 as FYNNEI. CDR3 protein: CASRSGPVEGVGGPFF. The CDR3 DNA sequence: TGTGCCAGCAGAAGCGGCCCGGTCGAGGGGGTAGGCGGGCCTTTCTTT.

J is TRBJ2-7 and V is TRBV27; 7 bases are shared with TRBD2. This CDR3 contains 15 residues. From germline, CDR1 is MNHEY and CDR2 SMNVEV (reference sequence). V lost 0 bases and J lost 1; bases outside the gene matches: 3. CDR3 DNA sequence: TGTGCCAGCAGTTTATCACTGGGGGGGTCCTACGAGCAGTACTTC. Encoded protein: CASSLSLGGSYEQYF.

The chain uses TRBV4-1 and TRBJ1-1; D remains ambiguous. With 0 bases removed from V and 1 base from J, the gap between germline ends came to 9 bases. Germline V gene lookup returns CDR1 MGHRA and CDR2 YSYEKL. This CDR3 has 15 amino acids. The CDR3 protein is CASSQDLRGNTEAFF. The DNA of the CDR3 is TGCGCCAGCAGCCAAGATCTTCGAGGGAACACTGAAGCTTTCTTT.

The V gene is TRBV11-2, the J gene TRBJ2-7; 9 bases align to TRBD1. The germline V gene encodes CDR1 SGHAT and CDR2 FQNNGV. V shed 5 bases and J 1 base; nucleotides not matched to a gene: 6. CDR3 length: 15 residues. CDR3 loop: CASSADRGSSYEQYF. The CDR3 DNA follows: TGTGCCAGCAGCGCGGACAGGGGCTCTTCCTACGAGCAGTACTTC. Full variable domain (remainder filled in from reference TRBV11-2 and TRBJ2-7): EAGVAQSPRYKIIEKRQSVAFWCNPISGHATLYWYQQILGQGPKLLIQFQNNGVVDDSQLPKDRFSAERLKGVDSTLKIQPAKLEDSAVYLCASSADRGSSYEQYFGPGTRLTVT.

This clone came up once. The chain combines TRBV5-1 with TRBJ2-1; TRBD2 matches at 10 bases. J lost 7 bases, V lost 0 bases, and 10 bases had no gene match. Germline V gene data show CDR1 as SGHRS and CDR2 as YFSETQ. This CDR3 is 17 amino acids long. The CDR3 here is CASSLGELAGSWNEQFF. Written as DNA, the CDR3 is TGCGCCAGCAGCTTGGGGGAACTAGCGGGGAGTTGGAATGAGCAGTTCTTC.

The CDR3 spells CASGDTGLAGVGETQYF. In DNA, the CDR3 is TGCGCCAGCGGCGATACCGGACTAGCGGGAGTCGGTGAGACCCAGTACTTC. The chain has TRBV5-1 and TRBJ2-5; 13 positions agree with TRBD2. The junction had 14 bases not matched to a gene; V was cut back by 7 bases and J by 5 bases. The CDR3 consists of 17 residues. Germline lookup yields CDR1 SGHRS and CDR2 YFSETQ.

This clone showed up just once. This CDR3 reads CASSQGRGGDRGETQYF. CDR3 sequence (DNA): TGTGCCAGCAGCCAAGGGAGAGGGGGCGACAGGGGAGAGACCCAGTACTTC. This sequence joins TRBV4-2 and TRBJ2-5; 8 bases are a match to TRBD1. V was pared by 1 base and J by 4 bases, with 11 bases of the junction left unmatched. This CDR3 contains 17 residues. Germline V gene lookup returns CDR1 LGHNA and CDR2 YNFKEQ.

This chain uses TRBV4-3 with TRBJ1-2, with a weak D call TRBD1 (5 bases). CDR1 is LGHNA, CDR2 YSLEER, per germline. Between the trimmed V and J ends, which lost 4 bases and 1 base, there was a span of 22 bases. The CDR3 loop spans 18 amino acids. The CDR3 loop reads CASSRVDTSVQHNYGYTF. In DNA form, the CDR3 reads TGCGCCAGCAGCCGAGTGGACACATCAGTTCAGCATAACTATGGCTACACCTTC.

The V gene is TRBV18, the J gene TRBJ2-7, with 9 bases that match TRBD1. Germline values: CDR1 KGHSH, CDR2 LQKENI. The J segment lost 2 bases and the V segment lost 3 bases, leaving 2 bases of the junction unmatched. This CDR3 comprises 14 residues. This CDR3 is CASSPGTGPYEQYF. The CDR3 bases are TGTGCCAGCTCACCCGGGACAGGGCCCTACGAGCAGTACTTC.

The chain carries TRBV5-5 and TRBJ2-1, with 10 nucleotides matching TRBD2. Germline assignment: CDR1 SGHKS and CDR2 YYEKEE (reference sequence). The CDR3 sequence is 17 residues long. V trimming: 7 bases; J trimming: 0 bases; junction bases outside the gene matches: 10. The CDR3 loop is CASCRLAGANSYNEQFF. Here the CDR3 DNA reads TGTGCCAGCTGTCGACTAGCGGGCGCTAACTCCTACAATGAGCAGTTCTTC.